This TCR beta chain was captured in a study of blood T cell repertoires in COVID-19 (dated by TCRdb to the early 2020s). General notes on the study: Samples covering the acute and convalescent phases of COVID-19 were provided by collaborators in the United States, Italy and Spain. A freely available public database, intended as a resource for researchers studying the immune response to SARS-CoV-2, is where the repertoires were released. Samples were obtained from the ongoing ImmuneRACE study (first 160 participants) and from 1,254 subjects provided by 6 global collaborators. A de-identified subject ID, COVID-19 status, age in years and sex were almost always included in the sample metadata. The dataset comprised deeply sampled blood TCRbeta repertoires from subjects exposed to, actively infected with, or recovered from COVID-19. Where available, HLA class I and class II types were obtained from metadata supplied by the sample provider rather than from assay-based typing. The material from the prospective study consisted of cDNA or gDNA derived from T cells, B-cell-depleted T cells, or PBMCs.

Whole blood was collected in K2EDTA tubes by collaborating institutions according to the institutions' own protocols. Collaborator samples were shipped for TCRbeta analysis as frozen whole blood, isolated PBMCs, or DNA extracted from either sample type. TCRbeta CDR3 regions were amplified from genomic DNA by means of the immunoSEQ Assay, a bias-controlled multiplex PCR. In the source study's methods: The number of nucleated cells in each sample was estimated by amplification of reference gene primers within the assay. To quantify the absolute abundance of each unique TCRbeta CDR3 rearrangement, sequence reads were collapsed and filtered. Productive Simpson clonality was computed per sample as the square root of Simpson's diversity index over productive rearrangements. Not all clones reach the TCRdb copy of this immuneACCESS table, which keeps in-frame sequences only. Checked studies attribute under half of the gap to unresolved V genes and leave the rest unexplained. V and J calls and clone size come straight from that table; D and trimming were deduced from the DNA. This sample gives under 300,000 clones in total; 89% of them show up just once. 2.2% of the sample belongs to the ten largest clones.

What the study reported, not specific to this receptor: The quantity of clinical and demographic metadata differed by source and by participant and was supplied without curation.

Points on this clone: Its cognate antigen has yet to be identified. No base qualities exist here, and no much larger clone lies one base off it.

CDR1 and CDR2, looked up from the germline V gene, are SQVTM and ANQGSEA. The CDR3 has 13 amino acids, counting the end cysteine and phenylalanine. Just CDR3 DNA is preserved here, 39 bases in frame from base 1. Trimming costs V 3 bases and J 4 bases, and their ends lie 13 bases apart. Source material: peripheral blood. This TCR was recovered from a man aged 45 to 65 with acute or convalescent COVID-19. This sequence uses TRBV29-1 and TRBJ2-7, with a tentative D gene TRBD1 over 6 matching bases. The nucleotide sequence reads as follows: TGCAGCGTTGAGGAACAGGGTGGGTACGAGCAGTACTTC. This yields the protein CSVEEQGGYEQYF.